This T cell receptor beta chain was obtained from a study of beta chain features in type 1 diabetes. This clone came up a few times. Its target is not known. Overall study findings and caveats: Naive, central memory and Treg TCRB repertoires seemed to resemble each other more closely in patients than they did in healthy donors.

The entirety of the isolated RNA underwent reverse transcription, so expressed TCRB transcripts were sequenced. Mean read depth for naive, central memory and regulatory T cell samples was about 3.4 million reads. Sequencing used immunoSEQ multiplex PCR; TCRdb keeps in-frame clones, though not all of them. The profile shows about 290,000 clones, roughly 8% of them singletons. The CDR3 covers 14 residues. Germline values: CDR1 SGHNT, CDR2 YENEEA. The ends were cut back, 5 bases at V and 1 base at J, with 11 bases in the middle. CD4+ naive, central memory, regulatory and stem cell-like memory subsets were isolated by sorting on CD45RO/CCR7/CD25/CD127/CD95/CD27. Sorted cells reached over 95% purity in every population.

Sequencing was performed on central memory CD4+ T cells from blood. The receptor comes from a woman aged 18-30 years in good health. This chain uses TRBV11-3 with TRBJ1-2, with unresolved D. The CDR3 region is CASSPSGGNYGYTF. The DNA for the CDR3 is TGTGCCAGCAGCCCCTCCGGCGGTAACTATGGCTACACCTTC.